This paragraph covers one T cell receptor (beta chain) sequence. This CDR3 contains 15 residues. Germline lookup yields CDR1 SGHAT and CDR2 FQNNGV. Germline trimming cut 3 bases from V and 3 bases from J; bases unmatched to any gene: 7. The repertoire was sequenced with immunoSEQ multiplex PCR; TCRdb's copy has only in-frame clones and lacks some. The sample consists of 2 million to 2.5 million clones, around 93% of them appearing once. This specimen belongs to a study of shared clonotypes between healthy human individuals. Naive CD8 populations comprised CD45RO-negative cells positively selected for CCR7, excluding terminally differentiated effector memory CD45RA+ cells.

The sequence came from a man aged 18 to 35 in good health. Some clones in this sample may be carry-over from other donors' samples. The material sequenced was naive CD8+ T cells from PBMCs. The V gene is TRBV11-2, the J gene TRBJ2-7; 8 bases are shared with TRBD1. The CDR3 is CASSLDPGQDYEQYF. Here the CDR3 DNA reads TGTGCCAGCAGCTTGGATCCGGGACAGGACTACGAGCAGTACTTC.